One sample yielded the 5 T cell receptor beta chains listed below, sequenced in a study of control samples from healthy donors and cancer patients. The data were produced by immunoSEQ multiplex PCR, yet TCRdb's version contains in-frame clones alone and is incomplete. In the table there are just under 150,000 clones, 75% to 95% of which are singletons. The sequenced sample was blood. These receptors were taken from a man aged 25 to 45 in good health.

The rearrangement uses TRBV9 and TRBJ1-1, with 8 bases fitting TRBD1. V shed 3 bases and J 3 bases; nucleotides not matched to a gene: 7. This CDR3 is built from 15 residues. Germline CDR1 SGDLS, CDR2 YYNGEE. The CDR3 nucleotides are TGTGCCAGCAGCGGCAGGGGGCTTGGGGACACTGAAGCTTTCTTT. Its translation is CASSGRGLGDTEAFF.

V is TRBV6-5 and J is TRBJ1-6, with 7 bases that match TRBD1. This CDR3 region has 15 residues. The trim removed 6 bases at V and 0 bases at J, leaving 2 bases unmatched. Per germline, CDR1 MNHEY and CDR2 SVGAGI. CDR3 in DNA: TGTGCCAGCAGGGGACAGAGCTCCTATAATTCACCCCTCCACTTT. It specifies CASRGQSSYNSPLHF.

The chain joins TRBV19 to TRBJ2-1; 9 positions agree with TRBD1. V lost 6 bases and J lost 1; bases outside the gene matches: 4. The CDR3 spans 15 residues. CDR1 LNHDA and CDR2 SQIVND come from the germline V gene (reference sequence). The CDR3, as DNA: TGTGCCAGTAGCCGGGACAGGGTTTCCTACAATGAGCAGTTCTTC. It is translated as CASSRDRVSYNEQFF.

The chain has TRBV24-1 and TRBJ1-5; TRBD1 might be the D (5 bases). This CDR3 region has 14 residues. The germline gives CDR1 KGHDR, CDR2 SFDVKD. The V end was cut by 6 bases, the J end by 1 base, with 9 bases between. The CDR3 DNA reads as TGTGCCACCAGTCCGGGGGTGAGCAATCAGCCCCAGCATTTT. As protein: CATSPGVSNQPQHF.

The chain carries TRBV11-2 and TRBJ2-5; D is uncertain. V was trimmed by 2 bases and J by 5 bases, leaving 12 bases between them. CDR3 size: 14 residues. Germline CDR1 SGHAT, CDR2 FQNNGV. CDR3 sequence (DNA): TGTGCCAGCAGCTTAAGGAGTTATCCGGAGACCCAGTACTTC. It is translated as CASSLRSYPETQYF.